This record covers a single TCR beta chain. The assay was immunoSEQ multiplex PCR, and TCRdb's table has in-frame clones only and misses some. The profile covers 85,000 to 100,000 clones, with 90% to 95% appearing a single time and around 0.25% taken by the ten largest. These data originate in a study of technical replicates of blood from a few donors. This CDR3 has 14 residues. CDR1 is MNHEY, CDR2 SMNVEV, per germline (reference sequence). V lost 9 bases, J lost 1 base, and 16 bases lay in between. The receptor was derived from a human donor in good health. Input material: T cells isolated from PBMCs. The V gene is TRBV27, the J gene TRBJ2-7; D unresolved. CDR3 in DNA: TGTGCCAGTTCGATCGCAGGCTTTTCCTACGAGCAGTACTTC. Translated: CASSIAGFSYEQYF.